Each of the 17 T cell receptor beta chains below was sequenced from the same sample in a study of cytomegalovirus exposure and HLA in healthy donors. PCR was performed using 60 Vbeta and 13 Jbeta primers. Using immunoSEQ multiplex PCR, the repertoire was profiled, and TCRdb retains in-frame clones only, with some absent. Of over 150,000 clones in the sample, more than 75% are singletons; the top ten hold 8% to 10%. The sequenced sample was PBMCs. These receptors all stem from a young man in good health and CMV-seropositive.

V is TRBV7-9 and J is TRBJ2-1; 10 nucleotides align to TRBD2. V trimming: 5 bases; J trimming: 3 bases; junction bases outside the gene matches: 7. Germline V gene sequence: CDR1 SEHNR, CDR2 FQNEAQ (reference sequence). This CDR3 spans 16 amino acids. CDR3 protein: CASSAERLAGYNEQFF. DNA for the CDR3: TGTGCCAGCAGCGCCGAAAGACTAGCGGGCTACAATGAGCAGTTCTTC. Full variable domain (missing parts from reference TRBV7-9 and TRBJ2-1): DTGVSQNPRHKITKRGQNVTFRCDPISEHNRLYWYRQTLGQGPEFLTYFQNEAQLEKSRLLSDRFSAERPKGSFSTLEIQRTEQGDSAMYLCASSAERLAGYNEQFFGPGTRLTVL.

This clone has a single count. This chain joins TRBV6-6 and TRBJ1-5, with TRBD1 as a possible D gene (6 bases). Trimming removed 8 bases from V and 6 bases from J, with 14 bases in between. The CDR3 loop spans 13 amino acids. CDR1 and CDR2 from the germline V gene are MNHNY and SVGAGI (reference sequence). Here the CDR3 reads CASGVGGSQPQHF. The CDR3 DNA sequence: TGTGCCAGCGGGGTAGGGGGTAGTCAGCCCCAGCATTTT.

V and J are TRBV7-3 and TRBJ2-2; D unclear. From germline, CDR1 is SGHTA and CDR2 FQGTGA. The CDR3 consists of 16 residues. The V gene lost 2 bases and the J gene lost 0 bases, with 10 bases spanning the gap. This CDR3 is CASSLLVTANTGELFF. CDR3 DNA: TGTGCCAGCAGCTTACTTGTAACAGCGAACACCGGGGAGCTGTTTTTT.

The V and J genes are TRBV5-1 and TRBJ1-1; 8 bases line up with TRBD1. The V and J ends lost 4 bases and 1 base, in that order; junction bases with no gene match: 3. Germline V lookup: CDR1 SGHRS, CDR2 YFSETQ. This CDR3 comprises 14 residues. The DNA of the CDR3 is TGCGCCAGCAGCCCGACAGGGGCGAACACTGAAGCTTTCTTT. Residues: CASSPTGANTEAFF.

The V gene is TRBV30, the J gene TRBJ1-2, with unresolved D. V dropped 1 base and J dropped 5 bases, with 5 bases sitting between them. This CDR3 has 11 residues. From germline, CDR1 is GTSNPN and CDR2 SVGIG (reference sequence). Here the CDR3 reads CAWSAIYGYTF. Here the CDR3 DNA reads TGTGCCTGGAGTGCTATTTATGGCTACACCTTC.

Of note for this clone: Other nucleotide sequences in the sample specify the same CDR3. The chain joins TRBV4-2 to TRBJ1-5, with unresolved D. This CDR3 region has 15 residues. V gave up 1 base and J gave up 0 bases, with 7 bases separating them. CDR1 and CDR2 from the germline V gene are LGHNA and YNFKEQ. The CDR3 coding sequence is TGTGCCAGCAGCCAAGGGCAGTATAGCAATCAGCCCCAGCATTTT. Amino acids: CASSQGQYSNQPQHF.

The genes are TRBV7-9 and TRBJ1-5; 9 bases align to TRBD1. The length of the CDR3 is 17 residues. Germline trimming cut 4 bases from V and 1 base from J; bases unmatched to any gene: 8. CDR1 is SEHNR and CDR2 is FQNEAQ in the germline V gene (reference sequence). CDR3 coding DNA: TGTGCCAGCAGCTGGGCGGCGGGACAGGGCAGCAATCAGCCCCAGCATTTT. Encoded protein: CASSWAAGQGSNQPQHF.

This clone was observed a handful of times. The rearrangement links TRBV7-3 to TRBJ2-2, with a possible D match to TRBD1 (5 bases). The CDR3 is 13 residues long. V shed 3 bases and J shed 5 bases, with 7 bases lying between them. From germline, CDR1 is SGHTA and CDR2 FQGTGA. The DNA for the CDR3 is TGTGCCAGCAGCTTCAGGGATACCGGGGAGCTGTTTTTT. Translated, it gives CASSFRDTGELFF.

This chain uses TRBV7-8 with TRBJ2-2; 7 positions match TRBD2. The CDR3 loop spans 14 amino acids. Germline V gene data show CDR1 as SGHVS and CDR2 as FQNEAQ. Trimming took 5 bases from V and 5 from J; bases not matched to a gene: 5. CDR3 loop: CASSSGDWTGELFF. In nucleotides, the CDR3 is TGTGCCAGCAGCAGCGGGGATTGGACCGGGGAGCTGTTTTTT.

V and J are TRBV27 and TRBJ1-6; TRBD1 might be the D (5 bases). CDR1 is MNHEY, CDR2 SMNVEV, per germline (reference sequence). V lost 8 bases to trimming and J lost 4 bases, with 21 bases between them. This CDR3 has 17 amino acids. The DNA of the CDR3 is TGTGCCAGCTCGGAAAGGGGAAAGAGAGCTTATAATTCACCCCTCCACTTT. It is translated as CASSERGKRAYNSPLHF.

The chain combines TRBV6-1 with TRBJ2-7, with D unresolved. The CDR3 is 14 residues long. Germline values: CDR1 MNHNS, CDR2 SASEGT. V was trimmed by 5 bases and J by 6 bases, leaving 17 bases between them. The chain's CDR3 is CASSQIAPFGEQYF. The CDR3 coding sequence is TGTGCCAGCAGTCAAATAGCCCCGTTTGGCGAGCAGTACTTC.

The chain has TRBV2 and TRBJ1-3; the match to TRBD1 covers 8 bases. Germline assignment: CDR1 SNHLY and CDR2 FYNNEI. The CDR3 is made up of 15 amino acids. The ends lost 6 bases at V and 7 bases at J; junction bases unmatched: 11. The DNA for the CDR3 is TGTGCCAGCAGCCGATGGACAGGGAGCAGGAACACCATATATTTT. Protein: CASSRWTGSRNTIYF. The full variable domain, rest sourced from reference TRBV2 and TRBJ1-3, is EPEVTQTPSHQVTQMGQEVILRCVPISNHLYFYWYRQILGQKVEFLVSFYNNEISEKSEIFDDQFSVERPDGSNFTLKIRSTKLEDSAMYFCASSRWTGSRNTIYFGEGSWLTVV.

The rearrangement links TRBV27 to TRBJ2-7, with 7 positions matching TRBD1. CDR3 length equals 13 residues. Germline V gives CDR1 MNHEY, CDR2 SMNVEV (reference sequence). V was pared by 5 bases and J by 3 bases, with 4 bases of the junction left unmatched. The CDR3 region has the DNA TGTGCCAGCAGTAAGGACAGGCTCTACGAGCAGTACTTC. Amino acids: CASSKDRLYEQYF.

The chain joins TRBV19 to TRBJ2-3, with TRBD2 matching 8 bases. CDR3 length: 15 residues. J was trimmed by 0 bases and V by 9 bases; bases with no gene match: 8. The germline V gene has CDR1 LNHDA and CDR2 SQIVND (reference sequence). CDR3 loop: CASAKTSASTDTQYF. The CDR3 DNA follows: TGTGCCAGCGCAAAGACTAGCGCTAGCACAGATACGCAGTATTTT.

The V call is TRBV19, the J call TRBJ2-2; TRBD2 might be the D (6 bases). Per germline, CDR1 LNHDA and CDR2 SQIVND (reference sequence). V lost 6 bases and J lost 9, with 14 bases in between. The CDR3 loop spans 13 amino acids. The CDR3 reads CASSDSGLRELFF. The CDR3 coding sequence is TGTGCCAGTAGCGACAGTGGACTAAGGGAGCTGTTTTTT.

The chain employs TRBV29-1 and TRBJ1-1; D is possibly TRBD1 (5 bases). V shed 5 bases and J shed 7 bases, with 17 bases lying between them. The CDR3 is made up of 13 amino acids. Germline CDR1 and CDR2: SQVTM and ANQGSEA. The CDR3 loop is CSVFRAEQGEAFF. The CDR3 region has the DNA TGCAGCGTTTTCAGGGCCGAGCAGGGTGAAGCTTTCTTT.

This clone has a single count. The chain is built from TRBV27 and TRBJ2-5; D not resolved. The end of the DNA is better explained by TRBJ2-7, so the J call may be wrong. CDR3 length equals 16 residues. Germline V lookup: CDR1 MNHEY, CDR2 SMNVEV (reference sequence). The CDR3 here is CASSPSSYARSYEQYF. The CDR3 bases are TGTGCCAGCAGTCCCTCCTCCTATGCGCGCTCCTACGAGCAGTACTTC.